This record looks at one TCR beta chain sequence and its context. Only a few counts were recorded for this clone. What this receptor recognizes is not known. Qualities for individual bases were not recorded, and no much larger clone is one base off. The entire isolated RNA was reverse transcribed using the High Capacity cDNA Reverse Transcription Kit, and thus expressed TCRB transcripts were sequenced. Naive, central memory and regulatory T cell samples underwent deep immunoSEQ sequencing, averaging around 3.7 million total reads per sample. Sorted cells were lysed in RLT buffer and RNA was extracted with DNase-treated RNeasy Micro or Mini kits, depending on cell number. To prevent cross-contamination, each cell subset was processed individually, whereas patient and healthy donor samples were processed jointly. The immunoSEQ multiplex PCR was used to amplify TCRB sequences from cDNA, yielding 87-bp fragments that span the CDR3 region. Sequencing of the amplicons was done on the Illumina HiSeq platform. Concerning the study's data processing: PCR bias was computationally corrected using synthetic template baselines, reads within Hamming distance 2 were collapsed, and singletons that could not be merged were discarded. Reads were aligned to IMGT to assign V, D and J genes, CDR3 length, and insertions or deletions at six rearrangement sites. Within each subset, clonotype counts were normalized to sorted cell number, and only after that were true diversity and Gini coefficients computed with the tcR R package. Repertoire sharing was quantified using the overlap coefficient calculated on TCRB nucleotide sequences. Not all clones reach the TCRdb copy of this immuneACCESS table, which keeps in-frame sequences only. Checked studies attribute under half of the gap to unresolved V genes and leave the rest unexplained. D and trimming come from the DNA, and the V and J calls and clone size come from that table. This sample comprises about 150,000 clones, around a tenth of them detected only once. Jointly, the top ten make up roughly 0.5% of the sample.

The data stem from a study of beta chain features in type 1 diabetes (dated by TCRdb to 2016 to 2019). Turning to the overall study: No differences in mean age, gender distribution, total cell number or subset yield were found between patients and healthy donors. A total of some 110 million sorted cells were examined across all samples, and the number of cells per subset was strongly correlated with RNA yield. In the study, TCRB repertoires of sorted circulating CD4+ T cell subsets from recently diagnosed type 1 diabetes patients were compared with those of matched healthy donors. Naive and central memory subsets were obtained from all 30 or so donors, but regulatory and stem cell-like memory subsets were isolated from only 8 patients and roughly eight healthy donors.

Including the terminal cysteine and phenylalanine, the CDR3 comprises 13 residues. Kept here is only the CDR3 DNA, which spans 39 bases and is read in frame from base 1. Trimming costs V 0 bases and J 8 bases, and their ends lie 11 bases apart. The germline V gene provides CDR1 SGHRS and CDR2 YFSETQ. Each donor gave one peripheral blood draw, averaging roughly 120 mL, which was collected into heparinised tubes. A BD FACSAria II was used to sort naive, central memory, regulatory and stem cell-like memory CD4+ T cells with a panel that included CD45RO, CCR7, CD25, CD127, CD95 and CD27. Purity was above 98% for every sorted population. PBMCs were separated immediately by Lymphoprep density gradient centrifugation and were stained directly, without being cultured. So that batch effects would be minimized, each experiment stained and sorted samples in pairs, pairing one healthy donor with one patient.

The study at large found these results: A moderate but significant shortening of TCRB CDR3 length was observed in type 1 diabetes patients in all four CD4+ subsets. Fewer insertions and more nucleotide deletions at VDJ recombination sites were observed in patients with type 1 diabetes, implying thymic rearrangement abnormalities. Because small numbers of individuals were included in the HLA sub-analyses, any influence of HLA type on TCRB rearrangement was left unresolved. PCR might favor shorter templates, but patient and control samples were amplified and corrected together, so any skew would affect both groups equally. Naive, central memory and regulatory TCRB repertoires appeared to be more alike among patients than among healthy donors. Because cDNA was sequenced instead of genomic DNA, highly expressing activated cells could be over-represented, though the groups showed no difference in activation or CD3 levels.

The chain couples TRBV5-1 to TRBJ1-2; confidence is insufficient to name the D gene. Source material: central memory CD4+ T cells from blood. The sequence derives from a man aged 30 to 39 with type 1 diabetes. The CDR3 region has the sequence CASSLEEGRGYTF. The bases read TGCGCCAGCAGCTTGGAGGAGGGCCGAGGCTACACCTTC.